This T cell receptor (beta chain) was documented in a study of blood T cell repertoires in COVID-19. The V end lost 1 base, the J end lost 2 bases, and 11 bases lay between the germline ends. The CDR3 length is 15 residues. The germline V gene encodes CDR1 LGHDT and CDR2 YNNKEL (reference sequence). Authors' processing steps: From reference gene primer amplification, estimates of nucleated cell counts were derived. Data came from immunoSEQ multiplex PCR; TCRdb stores just in-frame clones and leaves some out. Clone size and V and J calls were adopted from that table, with D and trimming inferred from the DNA. The sample consists of about 180,000 clones, 89% of them appearing once.

Sequencing input: PBMCs or T cells enriched from blood (not recorded which). The receptor was derived from a woman aged 40-49 years with acute COVID-19. The chain uses TRBV3-1 (or the pseudogene TRBV3-2) and TRBJ2-5; maybe TRBD1 (5 bases). The CDR3: CASSQGGAQQETQYF. The CDR3 nucleotides are TGTGCCAGCAGCCAAGGTGGGGCACAGCAAGAGACCCAGTACTTC.